Following are 21 T cell receptor beta chains from one sample sequenced in a study of neoadjuvant nivolumab and ipilimumab in lung cancer. Repertoires were generated with immunoSEQ multiplex PCR, while TCRdb's copy carries only in-frame clones and drops some. Among 25,000 to 35,000 clones, approximately 86% were seen once, and the ten largest hold 5.1%. The specimen was tumor tissue, collected after neoadjuvant nivolumab, alone or with ipilimumab, at or shortly before surgery. The origin of the receptors is an adult with non-small cell lung cancer.

This clone was recorded only once. The V gene is TRBV7-9, the J gene TRBJ2-1; no clear D gene. The germline V and J ends were trimmed by 5 bases and 6 bases, with 8 bases remaining between them. Germline V CDR1 and CDR2: SEHNR, FQNEAQ (reference sequence). The CDR3 is 12 amino acids. The CDR3 DNA reads TGTGCCAGCAGCCCCCCCCTCAATGAGCAGTTCTTC. This gives the protein CASSPPLNEQFF.

The chain employs TRBV21-1 and TRBJ1-4; TRBD1, the D gene given by the table, was not confirmed from the DNA. TRBV21-1 is reported as a pseudogene. The CDR3 loop spans 10 amino acids. CDR3 DNA: TGTGCCAGCCGAGGGCAGGGGGCTATTTGG. Amino acids: CASRGQGAIW.

The V gene is TRBV30, the J gene TRBJ1-2, with D possibly matching TRBD1 (5 bases). The germline V gene encodes CDR1 GTSNPN and CDR2 SVGIG (reference sequence). Trimming removed 5 bases from V and 3 bases from J, with 22 bases in between. CDR3 length equals 16 residues. DNA of the CDR3: TGTGCCTGGGACAAGGGGCTCGACTGGCTCGACTATGGCTACACCTTC. Protein: CAWDKGLDWLDYGYTF.

On this clone: Germline is not matched at one junction end, which may reflect a read error. The chain recombines TRBV6-1 with TRBJ1-1, with D possibly being TRBD1 (6 bases). CDR3 length: 13 residues. CDR1 is MNHNS and CDR2 is SASEGT in the germline V gene. This CDR3 is CASNEQGGTEAFF. CDR3 DNA sequence: TGTGCCAGCAATGAACAAGGGGGCACTGAAGCTTTCTTT.

V usage is TRBV5-1 and J usage is TRBJ2-5, with 10 nucleotides matching TRBD2. With 3 bases clipped from V and 4 bases from J, the junction kept 12 bases outside the gene matches. The germline CDR1 and CDR2 sequences are SGHRS and YFSETQ. This CDR3 has 17 residues. For the CDR3, the DNA is TGCGCCAGCAGCTCATCCCCTAGCGGGAGAGGGGGAGAGACCCAGTACTTC. Translation: CASSSSPSGRGGETQYF.

This chain connects TRBV5-4 to TRBJ2-6; D is unresolved. This CDR3 contains 14 residues. V was trimmed by 2 bases and J by 0 bases, leaving 3 bases between them. Looked up from germline, CDR1 is SGHNT and CDR2 is YYREEE (reference sequence). In nucleotides, the CDR3 is TGTGCCAGCAGCTTAATCTCTGGGGCCAACGTCCTGACTTTC. Translating gives CASSLISGANVLTF.

The chain joins TRBV20-1 to TRBJ2-3; D perhaps matches TRBD1 (5 bases). V lost 7 bases, J lost 4 bases, and 9 bases lay in between. CDR1 and CDR2 (germline): DFQATT, SNEGSKA (reference sequence). The CDR3 consists of 11 residues. CDR3 sequence: CSVQGADTQYF. The DNA for the CDR3 is TGCAGTGTTCAGGGTGCAGATACGCAGTATTTT.

The chain has TRBV5-1 and TRBJ2-5; TRBD1 aligns across 7 bases. Germline loops: CDR1 SGHRS, CDR2 YFSETQ. The CDR3 has 14 residues. With 2 bases clipped from V and 2 bases from J, the junction kept 3 bases outside the gene matches. CDR3 region: CASSFGDRQETQYF. The CDR3 bases are TGCGCCAGCAGCTTTGGGGACAGACAAGAGACCCAGTACTTC.

The rearrangement links TRBV7-2 to TRBJ2-3; D is uncertain. The CDR3 sequence is 12 residues long. Germline V lookup: CDR1 SGHTA, CDR2 FQGNSA. V shed 5 bases and J shed 0 bases, with 3 bases lying between them. CDR3 amino acids: CASSQSTDTQYF. CDR3 in DNA: TGTGCCAGCAGCCAAAGCACAGATACGCAGTATTTT.

This CDR3 is CASSSGQAGDYEQYF. CDR3 bases: TGTGCCAGCAGCTCGGGACAGGCAGGGGACTACGAGCAGTACTTC. V and J are TRBV7-6 and TRBJ2-7; 8 bases are shared with TRBD1. J was trimmed by 3 bases and V by 4 bases; bases with no gene match: 8. Germline values: CDR1 SGHVS, CDR2 FNYEAQ. The CDR3 has 15 residues.

CDR3 in amino acids: CARNTRGQSAYEQYF. The CDR3 DNA sequence: TGTGCCAGAAACACTAGAGGACAGTCCGCCTACGAGCAGTACTTC. V gene TRBV7-5 combines with J gene TRBJ2-7; the table's D call, TRBD1, was not checked against the DNA. TRBV7-5 is labeled a pseudogene. CDR3 size: 15 residues.

This chain links TRBV30 with TRBJ2-1, with 8 bases identical to TRBD2. The V gene end was trimmed by 2 bases and the J gene end by 2 bases; junction bases not matched to a gene: 14. The CDR3 sequence is 18 residues long. Per germline, CDR1 GTSNPN and CDR2 SVGIG (reference sequence). CDR3 nucleotides: TGTGCCTGGAGTTTGGGGGTTGATAGCGGGATCCCCTACAATGAGCAGTTCTTC. It encodes CAWSLGVDSGIPYNEQFF.

The sample holds one count of this clone. The chain combines TRBV28 with TRBJ2-7, with D perhaps TRBD1 or TRBD2 (5 bases each). The V and J ends lost 6 bases and 7 bases respectively, with 22 bases between them. Per germline, CDR1 MDHEN and CDR2 SYDVKM. There are 15 residues in the CDR3. CDR3 coding DNA: TGTGCCAGCAGCATACCCGGGACGGGAATTGGTGAGCAGTACTTC. Its protein is CASSIPGTGIGEQYF.

This chain uses TRBV29-1 with TRBJ1-1, with D perhaps matching TRBD1 (5 bases). From germline, CDR1 is SQVTM and CDR2 ANQGSEA. The CDR3 consists of 12 residues. V dropped 6 bases and J dropped 0 bases, with 8 bases sitting between them. As DNA, the CDR3 is TGCAGCGTCAGGGCTATGAACACTGAAGCTTTCTTT. Encoded protein: CSVRAMNTEAFF.

V is TRBV7-2 and J is TRBJ2-1, with TRBD2 identical over 11 bases. CDR1 and CDR2 from the germline V gene are SGHTA and FQGNSA. The CDR3 totals 17 residues. V dropped 5 bases and J dropped 2; count of bases not matched to a gene: 8. DNA for the CDR3: TGTGCCAGCAGCCTAACTAGCGGGAGCGGCGCCTACAATGAGCAGTTCTTC. Its translation is CASSLTSGSGAYNEQFF.

The rearrangement links TRBV6-5 to TRBJ1-2; D gene uncertain. Germline V gene sequence: CDR1 MNHEY, CDR2 SVGAGI. The V end lost 1 base, the J end lost 0 bases, and 9 bases lay between the germline ends. This CDR3 region has 15 residues. DNA of the CDR3: TGTGCCAGCAGTTACTACAGAGGAGCTAACTATGGCTACACCTTC. It encodes CASSYYRGANYGYTF.

The rearrangement links TRBV19 to TRBJ1-6, with TRBD1 as a possible D gene (6 bases). The CDR3 sequence is 13 residues long. From germline, CDR1 is LNHDA and CDR2 SQIVND (reference sequence). Trimming removed 6 bases at V and 7 bases at J, with 10 bases between. This CDR3 is CASRRTVNSPLHF. The CDR3 region has the DNA TGTGCCAGTAGGCGGACAGTCAATTCACCCCTCCACTTT.

This clone has more than one count but fewer than ten. The gene calls are TRBV6-5 and TRBJ1-2, with a tentative D call TRBD1 (6 bases). The CDR3 runs to 12 residues. The germline V gene has CDR1 MNHEY and CDR2 SVGAGI. V lost 1 base and J 6 bases, leaving 6 bases between the germline ends. Written as DNA, the CDR3 is TGTGCCAGCAGTTACTGGGGGCATGGCTACACCTTC. Amino acids: CASSYWGHGYTF.

This chain uses TRBV6-6 with TRBJ1-5; D may be TRBD1 (6 bases). The V and J ends lost 10 bases and 4 bases respectively, with 11 bases between them. The CDR3 is 12 residues long. CDR1 is MNHNY and CDR2 is SVGAGI in the germline V gene (reference sequence). The CDR3 spells CAIQDSNQPQHF. In nucleotides, the CDR3 is TGTGCCATCCAGGACAGTAATCAGCCCCAGCATTTT.

The chain joins TRBV6-6 to TRBJ1-2, with D maybe TRBD1 (5 bases). The V gene's germline CDR1 is MNHNY and CDR2 SVGAGI (reference sequence). V lost 2 bases and J 7 bases, leaving 14 bases between the germline ends. The CDR3 is 14 residues long. The CDR3 reads CASSYGAGNGGYTF. CDR3 DNA sequence: TGTGCCAGCAGTTACGGGGCAGGGAACGGTGGCTACACCTTC.

The V and J genes are TRBV5-1 and TRBJ2-5; TRBD1 or TRBD2 may be the D gene (6 bases each). CDR1 is SGHRS, CDR2 YFSETQ, per germline. Trimming stripped 1 base from V and 4 bases from J, with 14 bases between. The CDR3 totals 15 residues. The CDR3 DNA reads as TGCGCCAGCAGCTTGACAGGGACCGGGGGAGAGACCCAGTACTTC. Translated, it gives CASSLTGTGGETQYF.